This T cell receptor (beta chain) came from a study of OX40 agonist ivuxolimab in advanced cancers. Across the whole study: Hepatocellular carcinoma, melanoma, renal cell or head and neck cancer was diagnosed in the dose-escalation patients.

Study results and caveats: Still undetermined is the antigen specificity of the expanded peripheral T cells.

CDR1 is SNHLY and CDR2 is FYNNEI in the germline V gene. V was shortened by 2 bases and J by 0 bases, with 15 bases between the two germline ends. CDR3 length equals 17 residues. A remark on this clone: The antigen is undetermined.

TCRdb's copy holds only in-frame clones and misses some; the assay was immunoSEQ multiplex PCR. The data show around 97,000 clones, approximately 84% seen once. The sequence derives from an adult with an advanced solid tumor such as melanoma, head and neck, liver or kidney cancer. The rearrangement links TRBV2 to TRBJ2-3; possibly TRBD2 for D (6 bases). The specimen comprised CD4+ or CD8+ T cells sorted from blood, sampled in a trial of the OX40 agonist ivuxolimab. CDR3 DNA: TGTGCCAGCAGTGAACCCCTCGGGGGTGGAAGCACAGATACGCAGTATTTT. This sequence encodes CASSEPLGGGSTDTQYF. Complete variable domain (other parts from reference TRBV2 and TRBJ2-3): EPEVTQTPSHQVTQMGQEVILRCVPISNHLYFYWYRQILGQKVEFLVSFYNNEISEKSEIFDDQFSVERPDGSNFTLKIRSTKLEDSAMYFCASSEPLGGGSTDTQYFGPGTRLTVL.